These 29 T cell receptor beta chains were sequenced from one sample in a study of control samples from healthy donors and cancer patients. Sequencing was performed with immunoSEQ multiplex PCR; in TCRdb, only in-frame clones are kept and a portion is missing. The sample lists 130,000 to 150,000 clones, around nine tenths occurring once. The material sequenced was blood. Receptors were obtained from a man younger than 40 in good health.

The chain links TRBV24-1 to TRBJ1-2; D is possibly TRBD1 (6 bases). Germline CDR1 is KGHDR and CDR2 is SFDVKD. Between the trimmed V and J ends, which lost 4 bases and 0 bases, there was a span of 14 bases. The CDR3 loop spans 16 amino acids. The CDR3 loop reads CATSDATGSANYGYTF. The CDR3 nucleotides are TGTGCCACCAGTGACGCCACAGGGTCTGCTAACTATGGCTACACCTTC.

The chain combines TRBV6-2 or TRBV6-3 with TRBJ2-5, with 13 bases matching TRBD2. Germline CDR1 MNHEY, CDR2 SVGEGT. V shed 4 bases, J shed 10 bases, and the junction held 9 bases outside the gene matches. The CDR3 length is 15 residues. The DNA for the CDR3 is TGTGCCAGCAGTTCGACTAGCGGGGGGAGGAAGATCCAGTACTTC. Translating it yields CASSSTSGGRKIQYF.

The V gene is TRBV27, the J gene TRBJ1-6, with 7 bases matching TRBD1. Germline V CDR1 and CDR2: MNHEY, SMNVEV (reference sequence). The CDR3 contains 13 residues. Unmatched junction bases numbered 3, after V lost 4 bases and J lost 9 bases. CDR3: CASSSDRRSPLHF. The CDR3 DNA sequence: TGTGCCAGCAGTTCGGACAGGCGTTCACCCCTCCACTTT.

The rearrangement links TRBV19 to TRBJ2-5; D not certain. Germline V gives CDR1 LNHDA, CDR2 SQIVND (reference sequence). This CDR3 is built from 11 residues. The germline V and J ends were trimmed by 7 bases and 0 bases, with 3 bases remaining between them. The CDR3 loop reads CASTDQETQYF. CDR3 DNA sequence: TGTGCCAGTACCGACCAAGAGACCCAGTACTTC.

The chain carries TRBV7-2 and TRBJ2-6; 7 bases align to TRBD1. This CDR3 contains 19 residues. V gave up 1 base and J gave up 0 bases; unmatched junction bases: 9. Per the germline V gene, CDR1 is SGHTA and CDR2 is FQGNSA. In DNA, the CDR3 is TGTGCCAGCAGCTTAGTCGTAGGGGGCTGGAGCTCTGGGGCCAACGTCCTGACTTTC. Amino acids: CASSLVVGGWSSGANVLTF.

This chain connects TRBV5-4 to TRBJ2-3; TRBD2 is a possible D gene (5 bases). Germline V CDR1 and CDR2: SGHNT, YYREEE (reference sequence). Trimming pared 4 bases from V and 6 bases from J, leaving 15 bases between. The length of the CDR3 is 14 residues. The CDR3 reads CASSRLGREDTQYF. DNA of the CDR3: TGTGCCAGCAGCCGCCTAGGAAGGGAGGATACGCAGTATTTT.

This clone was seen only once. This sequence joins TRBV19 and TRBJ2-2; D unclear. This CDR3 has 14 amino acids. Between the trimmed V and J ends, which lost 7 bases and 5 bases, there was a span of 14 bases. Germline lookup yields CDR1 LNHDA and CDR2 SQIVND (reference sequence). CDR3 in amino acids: CASTGLPPTGELFF. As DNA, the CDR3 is TGTGCCAGTACCGGTCTCCCACCAACCGGGGAGCTGTTTTTT.

The CDR3 loop is CASSPVGGRETQYF. In DNA, the CDR3 is TGTGCCAGCAGTCCGGTGGGGGGGCGAGAGACCCAGTACTTC. The chain is built from TRBV7-9 and TRBJ2-5, with D perhaps matching TRBD2 (7 bases). The V gene lost 6 bases and the J gene lost 4 bases, with 15 bases spanning the gap. CDR1 and CDR2 (germline): SEHNR, FQNEAQ (reference sequence). The CDR3 contains 14 residues. Drawing the rest from reference TRBV7-9 and TRBJ2-5, the complete variable domain is DTGVSQNPRHKITKRGQNVTFRCDPISEHNRLYWYRQTLGQGPEFLTYFQNEAQLEKSRLLSDRFSAERPKGSFSTLEIQRTEQGDSAMYLCASSPVGGRETQYFGPGTRLLVL.

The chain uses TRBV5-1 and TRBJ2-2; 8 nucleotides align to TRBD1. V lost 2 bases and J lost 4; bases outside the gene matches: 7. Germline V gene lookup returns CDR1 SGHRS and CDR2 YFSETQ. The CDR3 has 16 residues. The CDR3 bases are TGCGCCAGCAGCTTACAGGGGGATTTGGGCACCGGGGAGCTGTTTTTT. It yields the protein CASSLQGDLGTGELFF.

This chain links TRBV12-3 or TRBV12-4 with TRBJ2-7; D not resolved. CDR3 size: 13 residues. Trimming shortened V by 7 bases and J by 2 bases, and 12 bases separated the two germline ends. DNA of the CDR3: TGTGCCAGCACCCTGGGGTTGCCCTACGAGCAGTACTTC. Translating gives CASTLGLPYEQYF.

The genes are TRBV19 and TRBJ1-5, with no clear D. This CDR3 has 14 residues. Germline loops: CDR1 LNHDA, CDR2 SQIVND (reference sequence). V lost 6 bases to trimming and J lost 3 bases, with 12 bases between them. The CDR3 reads CASRRENNNQPQHF. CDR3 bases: TGTGCCAGTAGGAGGGAAAATAACAATCAGCCCCAGCATTTT.

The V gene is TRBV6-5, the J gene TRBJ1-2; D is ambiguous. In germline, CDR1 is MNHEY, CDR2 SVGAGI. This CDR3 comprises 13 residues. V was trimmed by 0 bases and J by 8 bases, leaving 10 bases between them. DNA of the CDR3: TGTGCCAGCAGTTACTCCGTCATGCGCGGCTACACCTTC. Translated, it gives CASSYSVMRGYTF.

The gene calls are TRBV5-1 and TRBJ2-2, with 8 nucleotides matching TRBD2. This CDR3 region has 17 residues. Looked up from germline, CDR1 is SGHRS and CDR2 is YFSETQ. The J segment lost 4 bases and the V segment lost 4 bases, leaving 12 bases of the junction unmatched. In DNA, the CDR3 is TGCGCCAGCAGCCCAGGACTAGCCCGGGAGAGCACCGGGGAGCTGTTTTTT. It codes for CASSPGLARESTGELFF.

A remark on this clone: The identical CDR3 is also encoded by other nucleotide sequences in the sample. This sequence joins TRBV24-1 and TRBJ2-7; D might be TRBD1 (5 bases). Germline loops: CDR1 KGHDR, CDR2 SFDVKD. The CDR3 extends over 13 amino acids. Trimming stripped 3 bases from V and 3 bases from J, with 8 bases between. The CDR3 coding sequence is TGTGCCACCAGTGATCCTCAGGGCTACGAGCAGTACTTC. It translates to CATSDPQGYEQYF.

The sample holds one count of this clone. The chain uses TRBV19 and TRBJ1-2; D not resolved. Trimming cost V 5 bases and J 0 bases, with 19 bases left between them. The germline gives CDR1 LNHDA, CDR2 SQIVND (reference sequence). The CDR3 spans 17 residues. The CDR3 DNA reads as TGTGCCAGTAGTTCCTACAACTCGCAGAAGTCTAACTATGGCTACACCTTC. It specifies CASSSYNSQKSNYGYTF.

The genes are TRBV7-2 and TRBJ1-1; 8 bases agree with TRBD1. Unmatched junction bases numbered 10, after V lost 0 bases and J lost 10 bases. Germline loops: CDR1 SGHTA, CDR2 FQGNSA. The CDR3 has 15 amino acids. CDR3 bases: TGTGCCAGCAGCTTAGCGCAGGGTCAGGGGGCCACAGCTTTCTTT. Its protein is CASSLAQGQGATAFF.

The chain's CDR3 is CASSQTPRGGSPLHF. DNA of the CDR3: TGCGCCAGCAGCCAAACCCCCAGGGGCGGGTCACCCCTCCACTTT. J is TRBJ1-6 and V is TRBV4-3; weak D call: TRBD1 (6 bases). The V gene lost 2 bases and the J gene lost 10 bases, with 15 bases spanning the gap. Germline V CDR1 and CDR2: LGHNA, YSLEER. The CDR3 has 15 amino acids.

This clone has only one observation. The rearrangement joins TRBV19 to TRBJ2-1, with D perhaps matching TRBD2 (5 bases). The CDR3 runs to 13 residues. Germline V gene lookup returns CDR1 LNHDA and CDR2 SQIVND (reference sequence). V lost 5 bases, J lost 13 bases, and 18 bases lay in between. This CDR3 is CASSRGLDQEQFF. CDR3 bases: TGTGCCAGTAGTCGTGGACTGGATCAGGAACAGTTCTTC.

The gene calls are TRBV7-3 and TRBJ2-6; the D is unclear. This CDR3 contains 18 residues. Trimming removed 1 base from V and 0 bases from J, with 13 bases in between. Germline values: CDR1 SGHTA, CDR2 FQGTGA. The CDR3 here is CASSLRAPLDSGANVLTF. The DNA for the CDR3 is TGTGCCAGCAGCTTAAGGGCGCCGCTTGACTCTGGGGCCAACGTCCTGACTTTC. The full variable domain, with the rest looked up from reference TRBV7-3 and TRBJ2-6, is GAGVSQTPSNKVTEKGKYVELRCDPISGHTALYWYRQSLGQGPEFLIYFQGTGAADDSGLPNDRFFAVRPEGSVSTLKIQRTERGDSAVYLCASSLRAPLDSGANVLTFGAGSRLTVL.

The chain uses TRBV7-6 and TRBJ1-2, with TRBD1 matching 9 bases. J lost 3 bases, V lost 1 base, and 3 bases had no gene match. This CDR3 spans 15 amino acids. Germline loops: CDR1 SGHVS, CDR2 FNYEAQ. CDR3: CASSLGGQGDYGYTF. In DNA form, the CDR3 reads TGTGCCAGCAGCTTAGGGGGACAGGGTGACTATGGCTACACCTTC.

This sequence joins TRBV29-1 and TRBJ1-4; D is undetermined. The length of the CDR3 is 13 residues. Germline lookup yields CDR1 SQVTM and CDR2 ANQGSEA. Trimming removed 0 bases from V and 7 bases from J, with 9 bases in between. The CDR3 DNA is TGCAGCGTTGAAGATTCCGGGGTTGAAAAACTGTTTTTT. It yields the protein CSVEDSGVEKLFF.

The CDR3 protein is CASRRVLSWPGDTSSYEQYF. In DNA, the CDR3 is TGTGCCAGCAGAAGGGTCTTATCGTGGCCCGGGGACACTAGCTCCTACGAGCAGTACTTC. The chain couples TRBV6-4 to TRBJ2-7, with D possibly being TRBD1 (6 bases). V lost 6 bases, J lost 0 bases, and 30 bases lay in between. The CDR3 totals 20 residues. Per germline, CDR1 MRHNA and CDR2 SNTAGT.

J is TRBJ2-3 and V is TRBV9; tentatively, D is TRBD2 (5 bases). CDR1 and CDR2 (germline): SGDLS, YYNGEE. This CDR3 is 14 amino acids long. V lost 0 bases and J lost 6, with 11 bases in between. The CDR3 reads CASSVVEGADTQYF. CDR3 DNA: TGTGCCAGCAGCGTAGTCGAGGGCGCGGATACGCAGTATTTT.

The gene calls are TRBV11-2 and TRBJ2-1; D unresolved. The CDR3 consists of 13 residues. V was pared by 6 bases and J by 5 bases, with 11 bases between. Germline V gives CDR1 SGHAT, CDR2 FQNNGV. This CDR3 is CASRPPGDNEQFF. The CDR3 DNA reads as TGTGCCAGCAGACCCCCGGGTGACAATGAGCAGTTCTTC.

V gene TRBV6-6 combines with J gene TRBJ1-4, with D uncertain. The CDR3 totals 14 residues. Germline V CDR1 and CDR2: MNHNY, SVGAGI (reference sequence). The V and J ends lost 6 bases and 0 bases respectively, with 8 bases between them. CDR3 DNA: TGTGCCAGCAGCTGGCAAGCAACTAATGAAAAACTGTTTTTT. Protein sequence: CASSWQATNEKLFF.

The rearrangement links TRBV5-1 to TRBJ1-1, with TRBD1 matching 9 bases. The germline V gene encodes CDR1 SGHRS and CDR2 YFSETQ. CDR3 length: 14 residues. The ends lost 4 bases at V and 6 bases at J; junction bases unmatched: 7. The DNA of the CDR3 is TGCGCCAGCAGCACGGGACAGGGATTCTCTGAAGCTTTCTTT. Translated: CASSTGQGFSEAFF.

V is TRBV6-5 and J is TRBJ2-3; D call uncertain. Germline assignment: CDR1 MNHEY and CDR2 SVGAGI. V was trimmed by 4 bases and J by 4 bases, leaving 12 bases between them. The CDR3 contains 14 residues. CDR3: CASSSAPSADTQYF. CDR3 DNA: TGTGCCAGCAGTTCCGCTCCGTCCGCAGATACGCAGTATTTT.

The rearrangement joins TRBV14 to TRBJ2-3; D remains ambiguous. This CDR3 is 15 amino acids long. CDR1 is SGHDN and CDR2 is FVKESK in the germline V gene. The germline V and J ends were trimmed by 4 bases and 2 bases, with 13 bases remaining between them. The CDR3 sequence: CASSLSALYTDTQYF. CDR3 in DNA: TGTGCCAGCAGCCTTTCTGCTTTATACACAGATACGCAGTATTTT.

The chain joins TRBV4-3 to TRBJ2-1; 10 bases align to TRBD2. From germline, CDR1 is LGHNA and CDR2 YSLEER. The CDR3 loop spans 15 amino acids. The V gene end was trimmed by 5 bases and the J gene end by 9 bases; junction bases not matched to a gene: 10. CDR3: CASSGRTSGLGEQFF. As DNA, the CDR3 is TGCGCCAGCAGCGGTAGGACTAGCGGCCTCGGTGAGCAGTTCTTC.